This is a list of T cell receptor beta chains from one sample in a study of blood T cell repertoires in COVID-19. Clones were sequenced by immunoSEQ multiplex PCR, and TCRdb holds only the in-frame ones, with some missing. Of almost 70,000 clones in the sample, about 88% are singletons; the top ten hold almost 5%. Sequenced: peripheral blood. The receptors derive from a woman aged 50 to 60 with active COVID-19. CDR3s include the opening cysteine and the closing phenylalanine or tryptophan. Fields, in order: V gene, CDR3 length, clone size, J gene, D gene, CDR3 protein, CDR3 DNA. The D gene is left open where the match is weak. The listing skips clone size in some rows; elsewhere it reads once, few, many or a size class.

V: TRBV9; length: 17; size: once; J: TRBJ2-5; D: TRBD2; CDR3: CASSVASGGTPQETQYF; DNA: TGTGCCAGCAGCGTAGCCTCGGGAGGAACCCCCCAAGAGACCCAGTACTTC
V: TRBV19; length: 14; size: .; J: TRBJ2-7; D: .; CDR3: CASRQGASTYEQYF; DNA: TGTGCCAGTAGACAGGGAGCATCAACCTACGAGCAGTACTTC
V: TRBV2; length: 20; size: few; J: TRBJ1-2; D: TRBD1; CDR3: CASSEAGIRTGLMSDYGYTF; DNA: TGTGCCAGCAGTGAAGCTGGAATAAGGACAGGGTTGATGTCTGACTATGGCTACACCTTC
V: TRBV3-1/TRBV3-2; length: 16; size: .; J: TRBJ2-1; D: TRBD2; CDR3: CASSHDSGSSYNEQFF; DNA: TGTGCCAGCAGCCATGATAGCGGGAGCTCCTACAATGAGCAGTTCTTC
V: TRBV24-1; length: 14; size: once; J: TRBJ1-5; D: .; CDR3: CATGITGYNQPQHF; DNA: TGTGCCACCGGAATTACAGGGTACAATCAGCCCCAGCATTTT
V: TRBV25-1; length: 12; size: many; J: TRBJ1-2; D: TRBD1; CDR3: CASMDREDGYTF; DNA: TGTGCCAGCATGGACAGGGAAGATGGCTACACCTTC
V: TRBV19; length: 12; size: .; J: TRBJ1-2; D: .; CDR3: CASVRTDYGYTF; DNA: TGTGCCAGTGTCCGGACAGACTATGGCTACACCTTC
V: TRBV19; length: 15; size: .; J: TRBJ2-4; D: TRBD1; CDR3: CASSTRDRGSNIQYF; DNA: TGTGCCAGTAGTACTCGGGACAGGGGATCGAACATTCAGTACTTC
V: TRBV9; length: 16; size: .; J: TRBJ1-1; D: .; CDR3: CASSPLQNGRDTEAFF; DNA: TGTGCCAGCAGCCCACTTCAGAACGGGCGGGACACTGAAGCTTTCTTT
V: TRBV10-2; length: 15; size: few; J: TRBJ2-3; D: .; CDR3: CASSESPTSTDTQYF; DNA: TGCGCCAGCAGTGAGAGTCCCACTAGCACAGATACGCAGTATTTT
V: TRBV12-5; length: 16; size: .; J: TRBJ2-2; D: .; CDR3: CASGLVVAANTGELFF; DNA: TGTGCTAGTGGTTTGGTAGTAGCGGCGAACACCGGGGAGCTGTTTTTT
V: TRBV6-5; length: 13; size: .; J: TRBJ2-1; D: TRBD2; CDR3: CASAGTSHNEQFF; DNA: TGTGCCAGCGCCGGGACTAGTCACAATGAGCAGTTCTTC
V: TRBV10-3; length: 13; size: .; J: TRBJ1-1; D: .; CDR3: CAIRFRLNTEAFF; DNA: TGTGCCATCAGGTTCAGGTTGAACACTGAAGCTTTCTTT
V: TRBV29-1; length: 13; size: many; J: TRBJ1-1; D: .; CDR3: CSGRQTSNTEAFF; DNA: TGCAGCGGGAGACAGACATCGAACACTGAAGCTTTCTTT
V: TRBV7-3; length: 15; size: .; J: TRBJ2-6; D: .; CDR3: CASSLSSSGANVLTF; DNA: TGTGCCAGCAGCTTGAGTAGCTCTGGGGCCAACGTCCTGACTTTC
V: TRBV7-2; length: 12; size: once; J: TRBJ2-1; D: .; CDR3: CASSFLATEQFF; DNA: TGTGCCAGCAGCTTCCTAGCGACTGAGCAGTTCTTC
V: TRBV10-1; length: 16; size: .; J: TRBJ2-7; D: TRBD2; CDR3: CASSETSGSKGDEQYF; DNA: TGCGCCAGCAGTGAGACTAGCGGGAGTAAGGGGGACGAGCAGTACTTC
V: TRBV7-9; length: 14; size: .; J: TRBJ2-3; D: TRBD2; CDR3: CASCLAGEADTQYF; DNA: TGTGCCAGTTGCCTAGCGGGAGAGGCAGATACGCAGTATTTT
V: TRBV5-4; length: 16; size: few; J: TRBJ2-5; D: TRBD2; CDR3: CASSAGLAGGEETQYF; DNA: TGTGCCAGCAGCGCGGGGCTAGCGGGAGGGGAGGAGACCCAGTACTTC
V: TRBV9; length: 15; size: few; J: TRBJ2-1; D: .; CDR3: CASSVGQGNYNEQFF; DNA: TGTGCCAGCAGCGTGGGCCAGGGCAACTACAATGAGCAGTTCTTC
V: TRBV10-3; length: 14; size: .; J: TRBJ2-3; D: .; CDR3: CATRGGRHTDTQYF; DNA: TGTGCCACAAGGGGGGGGCGCCACACAGATACGCAGTATTTT
V: TRBV10-3; length: 13; size: .; J: TRBJ1-2; D: .; CDR3: CAISESGLYGYTF; DNA: TGTGCCATCAGTGAGAGCGGACTCTATGGCTACACCTTC
V: TRBV9; length: 15; size: .; J: TRBJ2-1; D: .; CDR3: CASSATALWSNEQFF; DNA: TGTGCCAGCAGCGCCACAGCATTATGGTCCAATGAGCAGTTCTTC
V: TRBV7-2; length: 14; size: .; J: TRBJ2-3; D: .; CDR3: CASSHGEGTDTQYF; DNA: TGTGCCAGCAGCCATGGGGAGGGCACAGATACGCAGTATTTT